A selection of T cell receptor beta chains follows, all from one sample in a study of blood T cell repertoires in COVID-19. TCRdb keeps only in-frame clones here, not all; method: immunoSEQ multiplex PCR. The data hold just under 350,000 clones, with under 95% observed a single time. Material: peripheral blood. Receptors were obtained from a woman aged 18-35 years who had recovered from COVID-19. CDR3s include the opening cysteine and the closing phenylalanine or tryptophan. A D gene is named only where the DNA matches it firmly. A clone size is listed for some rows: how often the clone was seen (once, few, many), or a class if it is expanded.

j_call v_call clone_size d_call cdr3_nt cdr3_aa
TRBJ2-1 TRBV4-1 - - TGCGCCAGCAGCCAAGATAATGCGGGATATTTAAATGAGCAGTTCTTC CASSQDNAGYLNEQFF
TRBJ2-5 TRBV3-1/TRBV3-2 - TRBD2 TGTGCCAGCAGCCAAGGGGGGGCCTGGACTAGCGGGAGAGAGACCCAGTACTTC CASSQGGAWTSGRETQYF
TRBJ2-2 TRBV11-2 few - TGTGCCAGCAGCCCACGCGGCGGGGAGCTGTTTTTT CASSPRGGELFF
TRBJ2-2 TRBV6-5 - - TGTGCCAGCAGTTACGCAGACACCGGGGAGCTGTTTTTT CASSYADTGELFF
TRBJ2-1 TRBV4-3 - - TGCGCCAGCAGCCAAGATCGGTTTGTCGGCTACAATGAGCAGTTCTTC CASSQDRFVGYNEQFF
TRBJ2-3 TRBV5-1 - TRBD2 TGCGCCAGCAGCCTCGAGGGGGCTAGCGGGACCTTCACAGATACGCAGTATTTT CASSLEGASGTFTDTQYF
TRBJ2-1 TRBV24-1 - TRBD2 TGTGCCACCAGTGATCATTTTACAGCGGGAGGACACTACAATGAGCAGTTCTTC CATSDHFTAGGHYNEQFF
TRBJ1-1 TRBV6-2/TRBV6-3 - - TGTGCCAGCAGTTACCTCGTGAACACTGAAGCTTTCTTT CASSYLVNTEAFF
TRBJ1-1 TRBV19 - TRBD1 TGTGCCAGTAAGATTAGCAGGGGGGATCGTACTGAAGCTTTCTTT CASKISRGDRTEAFF
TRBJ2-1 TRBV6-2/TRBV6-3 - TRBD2 TGTGCCAGCAGTTACCAGACTAGCGGGAGGGACTATGAGCAGTTCTTC CASSYQTSGRDYEQFF
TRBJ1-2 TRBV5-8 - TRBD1 TGTGCCAGCAGCTTGGTTGGACAGGGAGTCTATGGCTACACCTTC CASSLVGQGVYGYTF
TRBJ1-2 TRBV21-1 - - TGTGCCAGCATCCCGGGGGAGACCCTTAACTATGGCTACACCTTC CASIPGETLNYGYTF
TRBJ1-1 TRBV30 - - TGTGCCTGGGAAAAGACAGATCGGTGGACTGAAGCTTTCTTT CAWEKTDRWTEAFF
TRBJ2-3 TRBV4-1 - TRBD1 TGCGCCAGCAGCCAAGATGACAGGGGTAGCACAGATACGCAGTATTTT CASSQDDRGSTDTQYF
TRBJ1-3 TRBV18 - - TGTGCCAGCTCACCACAGGGGCCCCCTGGAAACACCATATATTTT CASSPQGPPGNTIYF
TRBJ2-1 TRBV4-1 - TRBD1 TGCGCCAGCCACCGGACAGGATCCTACAATGAGCAGTTCTTC CASHRTGSYNEQFF
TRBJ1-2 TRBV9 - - TGTGCCAGCAGCGTAGCACCCAGGGATAACTATGGCTACACCTTC CASSVAPRDNYGYTF
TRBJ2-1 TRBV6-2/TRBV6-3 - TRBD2 TGTGCCAGCAGTTACATTCTTCCCGGGACTAGCGGCTACAATGAGCAGTTCTTC CASSYILPGTSGYNEQFF
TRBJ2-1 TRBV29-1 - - TGCAGCGTTGAGTTCGTAGGAGGCGACTACAATGAGCAGTTCTTC CSVEFVGGDYNEQFF
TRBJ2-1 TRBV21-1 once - TGTGCCAGCAGCCCCCGAGGGGACAGCAACTCCTACAATGAGCAGTTCTTC CASSPRGDSNSYNEQFF
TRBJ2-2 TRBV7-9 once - TGTGCCAGCAGCGCCGGCCAGGTTCTGTTTTTT CASSAGQVLFF
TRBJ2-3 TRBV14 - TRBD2 TGTGCCAGCAGCCTTCTCGGGGGGGACACAGATACGCAGTATTTT CASSLLGGDTDTQYF
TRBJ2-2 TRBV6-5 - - TGTGCCAGCATTCAGAGACTAGCGAACACCGGGGAGCTGTTTTTT CASIQRLANTGELFF
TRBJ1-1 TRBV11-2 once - TGTGCCAGCAACCAACCACAGAACACTGAAGCTTTCTTT CASNQPQNTEAFF
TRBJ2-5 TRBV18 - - TGTGCCAGCTCAGCCTACAGGGTAATGGTTGAGACCCAGTACTTC CASSAYRVMVETQYF
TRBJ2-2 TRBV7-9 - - TGTGCCAGCAGCCACCAGAGGGCAGCCACATCCGGGGAGCTGTTTTTT CASSHQRAATSGELFF
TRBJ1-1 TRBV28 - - TGTGCCAGCCCACCTGCCCCCGGGATGAACACTGAAGCTTTCTTT CASPPAPGMNTEAFF
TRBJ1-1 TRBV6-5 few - TGTGCCAGCAGGAACTATGGGAACACTGAAGCTTTCTTT CASRNYGNTEAFF
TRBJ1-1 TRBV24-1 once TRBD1 TGTGCCACCGGGTTTACGACAGGGGACCTGAACACTGAAGCTTTCTTT CATGFTTGDLNTEAFF
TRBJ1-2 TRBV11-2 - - TGTGCCAGCAGCCAGTTGGCCTCGGGGGGGTATGGCTACACCTTC CASSQLASGGYGYTF
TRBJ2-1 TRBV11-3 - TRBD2 TGTGCCAGCAGCTCCGGCAGCGGGAGTTCCTACAATGAGCAGTTCTTC CASSSGSGSSYNEQFF
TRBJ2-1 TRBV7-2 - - TGTGCCAGCAGCCTCCTAGGGGGAGCGACGTACAATGAGCAGTTCTTC CASSLLGGATYNEQFF
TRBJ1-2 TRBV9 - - TGTGCCAGCAGCGGAATCCAGGGTTTGGGCTATGGCTACACCTTC CASSGIQGLGYGYTF
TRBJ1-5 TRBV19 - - TGTGCCAGTAGTATAGGCCCAAGGGGGAATCAGCCCCAGCATTTT CASSIGPRGNQPQHF
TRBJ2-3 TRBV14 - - TGTGCCAGCAGCCAAGAAAAGCTCCCCCTAACAGATACGCAGTATTTT CASSQEKLPLTDTQYF
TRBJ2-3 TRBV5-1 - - TGCGCCAGCAGCTCCCCAGCGAGCGGGACAGATACGCAGTATTTT CASSSPASGTDTQYF
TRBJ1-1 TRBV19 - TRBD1 TGTGCCAGCAGGGGGATGAACACTGAAGCTTTCTTT CASRGMNTEAFF
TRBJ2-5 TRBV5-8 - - TGTGCCAGCAGCCCTCAAGAGACCCAGTACTTC CASSPQETQYF
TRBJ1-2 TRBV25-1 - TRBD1 TGTGCCAGCAGTGAAACCGGGACAGGGAGGTATGGCTACACCTTC CASSETGTGRYGYTF
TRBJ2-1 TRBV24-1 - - TGTGCCACCAGCAGACAGGCCTACAATGAGCAGTTCTTC CATSRQAYNEQFF
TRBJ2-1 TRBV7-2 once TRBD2 TGTGCCAGCAGCCCCCAGACTAGCGGGAGTGATGAGCAGTTCTTC CASSPQTSGSDEQFF
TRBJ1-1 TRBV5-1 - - TGCGCCAGCAGCTTGGCGGCAGGGGCGAACACTGAAGCTTTCTTT CASSLAAGANTEAFF
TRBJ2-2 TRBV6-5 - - TGTGCCAGCAGTTACTCGGCAAGAAGAAGCACCGGGGAGCTGTTTTTT CASSYSARRSTGELFF
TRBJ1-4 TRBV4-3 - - TGCGCCAGCAGCCAAGCAGGGACACGAGGTGAAAAACTGTTTTTT CASSQAGTRGEKLFF
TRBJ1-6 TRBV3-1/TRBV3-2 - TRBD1 TGTGCCAGCAAAACAGGGGATTCACCCCTCCACTTT CASKTGDSPLHF
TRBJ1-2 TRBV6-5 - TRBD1 TGTGCCAGCAGTTACTCGCTTACAGGGGCGGCCTATGGCTACACCTTC CASSYSLTGAAYGYTF
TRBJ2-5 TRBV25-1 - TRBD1 TGTGCCAGCAGTGAATACCCGGGACAGGGGGTTGGGGAGACCCAGTACTTC CASSEYPGQGVGETQYF
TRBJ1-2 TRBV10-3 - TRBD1 TGTGCCATCACCGAGGGACAGTCGTTTGGCTACACCTTC CAITEGQSFGYTF
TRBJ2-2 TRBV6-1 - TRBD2 TGTGCCAGCAGTGGCCGGACTAGCGGGACGTACACCGGGGAGCTGTTTTTT CASSGRTSGTYTGELFF
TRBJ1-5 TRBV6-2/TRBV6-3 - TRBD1 TGTGCCAGCAGTTTCTCCACGGGACAGGGGAAGGTTCGTCAGCCCCAGCATTTT CASSFSTGQGKVRQPQHF
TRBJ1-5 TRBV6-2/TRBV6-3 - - TGTGCCAGCAGCCCTCGCCGGGACACCGATCAGCCCCAGCATTTT CASSPRRDTDQPQHF
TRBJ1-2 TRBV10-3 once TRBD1 TGTGCCATCAGAGTTGACAGGGCCTATGGCTACACCTTC CAIRVDRAYGYTF
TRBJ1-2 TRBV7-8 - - TGTGCCAGCAGCTTACCTAAAGCTAACTATGGCTACACCTTC CASSLPKANYGYTF
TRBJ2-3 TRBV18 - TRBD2 TGTGCCAGCTCACCAGGACTAGCGGGAATGACGCAGTATTTT CASSPGLAGMTQYF
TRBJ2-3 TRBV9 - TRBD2 TGTGCCAGCAGCGGGCCTCTAGCGGGAGGACCCACAGATACGCAGTATTTT CASSGPLAGGPTDTQYF